The following is a T cell receptor (beta chain) sequence with its context. Sequencing was performed with immunoSEQ multiplex PCR; in TCRdb, only in-frame clones are kept and a portion is missing. Of over 110,000 clones listed, roughly 88% are singletons. V dropped 0 bases and J dropped 1 base, with 10 bases sitting between them. The length of the CDR3 is 15 residues. Germline loops: CDR1 SGHDT, CDR2 YYEEEE. The sample originates from a study of Ad26.COV2.S vaccination and SARS-CoV-2 variants. The sequence was collected from a human donor who had recovered from COVID-19. The chain has TRBV5-6 and TRBJ1-1; D gene uncertain. The sample here was peripheral blood, taken after recovery from COVID-19. CDR3 DNA: TGTGCCAGCAGCTTGGGTGCGACTCCGAACACTGAAGCTTTCTTT. Its translation is CASSLGATPNTEAFF.